This passage covers 28 T cell receptor beta chains from one sample sequenced in a study of shared clonotypes between healthy human individuals. The assay was immunoSEQ multiplex PCR, and TCRdb's table has in-frame clones only and misses some. The sample shows about 490,000 clones, roughly 78% of them seen only once. The specimen sequenced was PBMCs. These receptors were taken from a woman in her thirties or forties in good health. Some clones in this sample may be carry-over from other donors' samples.

About this clone: A clone one base away is much larger, so this may be a read error. Other DNA sequences of this sample code for an identical CDR3. This chain joins TRBV7-9 and TRBJ1-4, with 7 bases lining up with TRBD1. Germline CDR1 and CDR2: SEHNR and FQNEAQ (reference sequence). CDR3 length: 16 amino acids. The CDR3 region has the DNA TGCGCCAGCAGCTTAAATACAGGGGCGAGAGGTGGAAAACTGTTTTTT. Its translation: CASSLNTGARGGKLFF.

This clone came up once. V gene TRBV6-5 combines with J gene TRBJ2-7; TRBD1 or TRBD2 may be the D gene (5 bases each). CDR1 is MNHEY and CDR2 is SVGAGI in the germline V gene. The CDR3 is 11 residues long. V was shortened by 11 bases and J by 8 bases, with 16 bases between the two germline ends. This CDR3 is CASLGVGKQYF. DNA for the CDR3: TGTGCCTCCTTGGGGGTAGGCAAGCAGTACTTC.

This chain links TRBV4-3 with TRBJ2-5; either TRBD1 or TRBD2 may fit D (5 bases each). The length of the CDR3 is 17 residues. Trimming left V 0 bases short and J 1 base short, with 15 bases between. CDR1 and CDR2 (germline): LGHNA, YSLEER. CDR3 amino acids: CASSQDNRGRAQETQYF. CDR3 in DNA: TGCGCCAGCAGCCAAGACAACCGGGGCCGGGCCCAAGAGACCCAGTACTTC.

This rearrangement joins TRBV7-2 to TRBJ2-5; TRBD2 agrees at 8 bases. V trimming: 5 bases; J trimming: 1 base; junction bases outside the gene matches: 3. The germline V gene has CDR1 SGHTA and CDR2 FQGNSA. This CDR3 region has 14 residues. CDR3 bases: TGTGCCAGCAGCCTCGGACTAGCCCAAGAGACCCAGTACTTC. Amino acids: CASSLGLAQETQYF. The whole variable domain, filled in from reference TRBV7-2 and TRBJ2-5, reads GAGVSQSPSNKVTEKGKDVELRCDPISGHTALYWYRQSLGQGLEFLIYFQGNSAPDKSGLPSDRFSAERTGGSVSTLTIQRTQQEDSAVYLCASSLGLAQETQYFGPGTRLLVL.

This clone showed up just a few times. The chain carries TRBV5-1 and TRBJ1-1; D is undetermined. This CDR3 spans 13 amino acids. V was pared by 5 bases and J by 0 bases, with 8 bases between. Germline V lookup: CDR1 SGHRS, CDR2 YFSETQ. CDR3 protein: CASSSDLNTEAFF. In DNA form, the CDR3 reads TGCGCCAGCAGTAGTGACCTGAACACTGAAGCTTTCTTT.

This rearrangement joins TRBV28 to TRBJ2-7; weak D call: TRBD2 (6 bases). CDR1 MDHEN and CDR2 SYDVKM come from the germline V gene. This CDR3 comprises 15 residues. Between the trimmed V and J ends, which lost 7 bases and 2 bases, there was a span of 18 bases. The CDR3 DNA is TGTGCCAGCACCCTAGGGTGGGAGCGGGCCTACGAGCAGTACTTC. Translated, it gives CASTLGWERAYEQYF.

This rearrangement joins TRBV28 to TRBJ1-2; TRBD1 might be the D (6 bases). Trimming removed 5 bases from V and 8 bases from J, with 21 bases in between. This CDR3 contains 15 residues. Germline V gene lookup returns CDR1 MDHEN and CDR2 SYDVKM. The DNA for the CDR3 is TGTGCCAGCAGTCGATCGGGACACAGAACAGGAGGCTACACCTTC. Translating gives CASSRSGHRTGGYTF.

This clone appeared once. V gene TRBV19 combines with J gene TRBJ2-3; D unresolved. The V end was cut by 2 bases, the J end by 7 bases, with 4 bases between. CDR1 and CDR2 from the germline V gene are LNHDA and SQIVND (reference sequence). The CDR3 length is 11 residues. The CDR3 DNA reads as TGTGCCAGTAGTATAACTAATACGCAGTATTTT. Protein: CASSITNTQYF.

The chain recombines TRBV28 with TRBJ2-1; the match to TRBD2 covers 7 bases. Unmatched junction bases numbered 12, after V lost 4 bases and J lost 0 bases. CDR3 length equals 18 residues. In germline, CDR1 is MDHEN, CDR2 SYDVKM. The DNA of the CDR3 is TGTGCCAGCAGTTCCGTTCGCCTAGCGGCCAACTCCTACAATGAGCAGTTCTTC. Translation gives CASSSVRLAANSYNEQFF.

The chain uses TRBV10-3 and TRBJ2-7; 10 positions match TRBD2. The ends lost 2 bases at V and 3 bases at J; junction bases unmatched: 4. Per germline, CDR1 ENHRY and CDR2 SYGVKD. The CDR3 contains 15 residues. CDR3 nucleotides: TGTGCCATCAGTGAGGGGGCTAGCGGGAGCTACGAGCAGTACTTC. Translation: CAISEGASGSYEQYF.

The chain carries TRBV5-1 and TRBJ2-1; possible D gene TRBD2, 6 bases. Looked up from germline, CDR1 is SGHRS and CDR2 is YFSETQ. Trimming took 4 bases from V and 0 from J, leaving 11 bases between them. The CDR3 is 15 amino acids. The DNA of the CDR3 is TGCGCCAGCAGCCAAGGACTAAGCTCCTACAATGAGCAGTTCTTC. As protein: CASSQGLSSYNEQFF.

This sequence joins TRBV18 and TRBJ2-7; tentatively, D is TRBD2 (5 bases). This CDR3 is 14 amino acids long. Germline V CDR1 and CDR2: KGHSH, LQKENI. The V end was cut by 2 bases, the J end by 2 bases, with 10 bases between. The CDR3 coding sequence is TGTGCCAGCTCACCATCCGTGGGAGCCTACGAGCAGTACTTC. Protein product: CASSPSVGAYEQYF.

The chain uses TRBV9 and TRBJ2-5; TRBD1 is a possible D gene (5 bases). The last part of the DNA fits TRBJ2-7 better; the J call may be wrong. The germline gives CDR1 SGDLS, CDR2 YYNGEE. CDR3 size: 13 residues. The CDR3 loop is CASSVVGLGEQYF. In nucleotides, the CDR3 is TGTGCCAGCAGCGTAGTGGGGCTGGGCGAGCAGTACTTC.

This sequence joins TRBV30 and TRBJ2-2; 10 bases map to TRBD2. The V segment lost 7 bases and the J segment 1 base; nucleotides outside the gene matches: 6. This CDR3 has 15 residues. The germline CDR1 and CDR2 sequences are GTSNPN and SVGIG (reference sequence). DNA for the CDR3: TGTGCCTCGCCCAGGACTAGCGGGAACACCGGGGAGCTGTTTTTT. Amino acid sequence: CASPRTSGNTGELFF.

The V gene is TRBV7-2, the J gene TRBJ2-1, with D possibly TRBD1 on 5 matching bases. This CDR3 has 14 amino acids. V was trimmed by 2 bases and J by 5 bases, leaving 10 bases between them. Germline V gene lookup returns CDR1 SGHTA and CDR2 FQGNSA. CDR3 coding DNA: TGTGCCAGCAGCTTATGGCCAGGGAACAATGAGCAGTTCTTC. As protein: CASSLWPGNNEQFF.

This chain uses TRBV2 with TRBJ2-6; unclear D gene. V lost 3 bases and J lost 2, with 5 bases in between. Germline V gene lookup returns CDR1 SNHLY and CDR2 FYNNEI. The CDR3 totals 14 residues. The DNA for the CDR3 is TGTGCCAGCAGTGATTTAGCTGGGGCCAACGTCCTGACTTTC. Protein sequence: CASSDLAGANVLTF.

The V and J genes are TRBV5-8 and TRBJ1-2; the D gene is possibly TRBD1 (6 bases). The CDR3 loop spans 16 amino acids. Per the germline V gene, CDR1 is SGHTS and CDR2 is YDEGEE. Between the trimmed V and J ends, which lost 2 bases and 8 bases, there was a span of 22 bases. CDR3 DNA sequence: TGTGCCAGCAGCTTTTCTGGACAGAGCCGAAAGGGAGGCTACACCTTC. The encoded protein is CASSFSGQSRKGGYTF.

The J gene is TRBJ1-1, the V gene TRBV5-1; 9 bases match TRBD1. The CDR3 extends over 15 amino acids. V lost 7 bases and J lost 0; bases outside the gene matches: 7. Germline CDR1 SGHRS, CDR2 YFSETQ. The CDR3 region has the DNA TGCGCCAGCCGATCGGACAGGGGATTGAACACTGAAGCTTTCTTT. This sequence encodes CASRSDRGLNTEAFF.

The chain uses TRBV10-3 and TRBJ1-5, with D perhaps TRBD1 (6 bases). Looked up from germline, CDR1 is ENHRY and CDR2 is SYGVKD. The V end was cut by 2 bases, the J end by 8 bases, with 10 bases between. This CDR3 is built from 13 residues. CDR3 sequence reads: CAISEEGTKPQHF. The CDR3 region has the DNA TGTGCCATCAGTGAGGAGGGGACAAAGCCCCAGCATTTT.

V usage is TRBV7-8 and J usage is TRBJ1-4; D call uncertain. Trimming left V 1 base short and J 4 bases short, with 10 bases between. This CDR3 contains 15 residues. Germline V CDR1 and CDR2: SGHVS, FQNEAQ. CDR3 nucleotides: TGTGCCAGCAGCTTAGGCGCACACCTTAATGAAAAACTGTTTTTT. Encoded protein: CASSLGAHLNEKLFF. The full variable domain, with the rest looked up from reference TRBV7-8 and TRBJ1-4, is GAGVSQSPRYKVAKRGQDVALRCDPISGHVSLFWYQQALGQGPEFLTYFQNEAQLDKSGLPSDRFFAERPEGSVSTLKIQRTQQEDSAVYLCASSLGAHLNEKLFFGSGTQLSVL.

CDR3 sequence reads: CASKMGTARTYEQYF. The DNA for the CDR3 is TGTGCCAGCAAGATGGGGACCGCCCGTACCTACGAGCAGTACTTC. This chain joins TRBV28 and TRBJ2-7; D could derive from TRBD1 or TRBD2 (5 bases each). The germline V gene has CDR1 MDHEN and CDR2 SYDVKM. Trimming pared 7 bases from V and 2 bases from J, leaving 18 bases between. This CDR3 spans 15 amino acids.

The chain joins TRBV5-1 to TRBJ1-2; TRBD1 agrees at 7 bases. Looked up from germline, CDR1 is SGHRS and CDR2 is YFSETQ. This CDR3 is built from 15 residues. V shed 0 bases and J 4 bases; nucleotides not matched to a gene: 6. CDR3 sequence (DNA): TGCGCCAGCAGCTTGGGACAGGGAGCCACCTATGGCTACACCTTC. Protein product: CASSLGQGATYGYTF. Drawing the rest from reference TRBV5-1 and TRBJ1-2, the complete variable domain is KAGVTQTPRYLIKTRGQQVTLSCSPISGHRSVSWYQQTPGQGLQFLFEYFSETQRNKGNFPGRFSGRQFSNSRSEMNVSTLELGDSALYLCASSLGQGATYGYTFGSGTRLTVV.

The DNA of the CDR3 is TGCGCCGTAAGCACTAGCGGGACTAGCACAGATACGCAGTATTTT. Residues: CAVSTSGTSTDTQYF. This sequence joins TRBV10-2 and TRBJ2-3, with 10 bases lining up with TRBD2. The CDR3 has 15 residues. Germline CDR1 reads WSHSY; CDR2 reads SAAADI. With 11 bases clipped from V and 0 bases from J, the junction kept 8 bases outside the gene matches.

The chain combines TRBV6-4 with TRBJ2-1; D may be TRBD1 or TRBD2 (6 bases each). The germline CDR1 and CDR2 sequences are MRHNA and SNTAGT. This CDR3 contains 16 residues. The V gene lost 0 bases and the J gene lost 4 bases, with 13 bases spanning the gap. The chain's CDR3 is CASSDSGQGTYNEQFF. In DNA, the CDR3 is TGTGCCAGCAGTGACTCTGGGCAGGGGACTTACAATGAGCAGTTCTTC.

The J gene is TRBJ2-5, the V gene TRBV7-7; the match to TRBD1 covers 9 bases. V lost 4 bases, J lost 4 bases, and 7 bases stayed unmatched. This CDR3 region has 15 residues. Germline V lookup: CDR1 SSHAT, CDR2 FNYEAQ (reference sequence). CDR3 amino acids: CASSSGQGSGETQYF. CDR3 DNA: TGTGCCAGCAGCTCCGGACAGGGGAGCGGAGAGACCCAGTACTTC.

This clone was seen more than once but under ten times. The genes are TRBV6-1 and TRBJ1-2; weak D call: TRBD1 (6 bases). Germline CDR1 reads MNHNS; CDR2 reads SASEGT. This CDR3 has 15 residues. V lost 1 base and J 4 bases, leaving 13 bases between the germline ends. For the CDR3, the DNA is TGTGCCAGCAGTGAAGAAGGCAGGGGAGGCTATGGCTACACCTTC. Translated, it gives CASSEEGRGGYGYTF.

V usage is TRBV28 and J usage is TRBJ2-2, with TRBD1 matching 9 bases. Germline CDR1 MDHEN, CDR2 SYDVKM. J gave up 2 bases and V 5 bases, and 9 bases lay outside the gene matches. The CDR3 sequence is 17 residues long. Here the CDR3 reads CASSPNTGGGNTGELFF. CDR3 DNA sequence: TGTGCCAGCAGTCCCAATACAGGGGGCGGAAACACCGGGGAGCTGTTTTTT.

The CDR3 sequence: CASGKPGLAGQETQYF. Here the CDR3 DNA reads TGTGCCAGCGGGAAACCGGGACTAGCGGGGCAAGAGACCCAGTACTTC. The chain joins TRBV7-2 to TRBJ2-5; 13 bases map to TRBD2. Germline lookup yields CDR1 SGHTA and CDR2 FQGNSA. CDR3 length: 16 amino acids. Unmatched junction bases numbered 8, after V lost 8 bases and J lost 2 bases.